This record looks at one TCR beta chain sequence and its context. Here immunoSEQ multiplex PCR was the method, and the copy in TCRdb shows in-frame clones only, minus some. The sample comprises about 84,000 clones, approximately 85% of which are singletons, and about 12% rests with the top ten. CDR3 length equals 14 residues. V was shortened by 3 bases and J by 0 bases, with 9 bases between the two germline ends. Looked up from germline, CDR1 is SGHKS and CDR2 is YYEKEE (reference sequence). This entry belongs to a study of T cell responses to AZD1222 COVID-19 vaccine. This TCR was recovered from an adult who received the AZD1222 COVID-19 vaccine. This rearrangement joins TRBV5-5 to TRBJ1-1; D is perhaps TRBD1 (5 bases). Sequenced material: peripheral blood, taken 28 days after the second AZD1222 dose. The DNA for the CDR3 is TGTGCCAGCAGCTCCGGGACCTTGAACACTGAAGCTTTCTTT. Amino acid sequence: CASSSGTLNTEAFF.